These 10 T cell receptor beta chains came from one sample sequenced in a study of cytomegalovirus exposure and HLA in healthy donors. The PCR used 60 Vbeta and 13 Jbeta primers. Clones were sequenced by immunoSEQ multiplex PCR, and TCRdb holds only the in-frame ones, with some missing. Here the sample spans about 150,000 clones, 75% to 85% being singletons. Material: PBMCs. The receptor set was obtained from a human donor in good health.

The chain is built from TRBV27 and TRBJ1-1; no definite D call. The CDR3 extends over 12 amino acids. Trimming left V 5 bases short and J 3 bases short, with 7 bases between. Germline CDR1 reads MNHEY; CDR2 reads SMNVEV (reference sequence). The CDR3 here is CASSPRDTEAFF. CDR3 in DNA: TGTGCCAGCAGTCCGAGGGACACTGAAGCTTTCTTT.

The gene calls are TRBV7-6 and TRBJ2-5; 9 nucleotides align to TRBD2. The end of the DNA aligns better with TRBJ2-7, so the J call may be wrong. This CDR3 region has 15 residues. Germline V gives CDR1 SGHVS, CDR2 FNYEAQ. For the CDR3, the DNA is TGTGCCAGCAGCTTAGGTCCTAGCGGGAAAAACGAGCAGTACTTC. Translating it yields CASSLGPSGKNEQYF.

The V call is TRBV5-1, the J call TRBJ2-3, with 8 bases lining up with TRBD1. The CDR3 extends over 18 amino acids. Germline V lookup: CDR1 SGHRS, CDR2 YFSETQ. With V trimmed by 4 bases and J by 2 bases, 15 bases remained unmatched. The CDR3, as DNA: TGCGCCAGCAGCGGGGGCATGTTGGACAGGGTTCTCACAGATACGCAGTATTTT. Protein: CASSGGMLDRVLTDTQYF.

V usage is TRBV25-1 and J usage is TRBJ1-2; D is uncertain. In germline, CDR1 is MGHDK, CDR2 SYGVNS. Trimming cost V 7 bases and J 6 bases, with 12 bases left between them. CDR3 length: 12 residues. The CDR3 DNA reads TGTGCCAGCAACGAGGGAAGGGATGGCTACACCTTC. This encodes CASNEGRDGYTF.

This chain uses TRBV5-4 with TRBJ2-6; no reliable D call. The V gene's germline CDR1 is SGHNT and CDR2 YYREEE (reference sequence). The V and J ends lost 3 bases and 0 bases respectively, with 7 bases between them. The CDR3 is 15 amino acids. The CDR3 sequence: CASSSQSSGANVLTF. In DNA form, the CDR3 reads TGTGCCAGCAGCTCACAGAGCTCTGGGGCCAACGTCCTGACTTTC.

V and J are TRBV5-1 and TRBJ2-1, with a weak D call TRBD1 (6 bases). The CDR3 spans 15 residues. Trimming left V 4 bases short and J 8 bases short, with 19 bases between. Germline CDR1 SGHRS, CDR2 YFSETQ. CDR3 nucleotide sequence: TGCGCCAGCAGCCCAAACCCGGACAGTTTGGATGAGCAGTTCTTC. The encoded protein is CASSPNPDSLDEQFF.

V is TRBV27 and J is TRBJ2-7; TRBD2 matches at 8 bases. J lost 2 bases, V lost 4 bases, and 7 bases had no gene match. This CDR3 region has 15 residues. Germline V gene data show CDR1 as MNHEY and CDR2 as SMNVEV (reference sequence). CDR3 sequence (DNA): TGTGCCAGCAGTTCCCTCGGGACTAGTCCCTACGAGCAGTACTTC. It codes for CASSSLGTSPYEQYF.

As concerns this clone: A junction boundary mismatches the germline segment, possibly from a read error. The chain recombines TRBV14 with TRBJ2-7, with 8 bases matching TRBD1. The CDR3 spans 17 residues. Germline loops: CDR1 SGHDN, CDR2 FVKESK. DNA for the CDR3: TGCGCCAGCAGCCAAGGAAAGGACAGGGTACTCATCCACGAGCAGTACTTC. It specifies CASSQGKDRVLIHEQYF.

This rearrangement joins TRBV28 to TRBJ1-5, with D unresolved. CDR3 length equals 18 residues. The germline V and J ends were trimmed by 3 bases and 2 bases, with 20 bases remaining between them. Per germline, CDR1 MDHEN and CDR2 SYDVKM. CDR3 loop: CASSFFRFPIRGNQPQHF. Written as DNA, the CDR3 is TGTGCCAGCAGTTTTTTCAGGTTCCCCATTCGTGGCAATCAGCCCCAGCATTTT.

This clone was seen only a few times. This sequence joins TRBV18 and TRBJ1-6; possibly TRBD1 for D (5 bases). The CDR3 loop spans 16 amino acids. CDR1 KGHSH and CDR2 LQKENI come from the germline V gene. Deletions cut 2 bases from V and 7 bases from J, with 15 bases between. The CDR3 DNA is TGTGCCAGCTCACCAGACAGCGCAGGTCTCAATTCACCCCTCCACTTT. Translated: CASSPDSAGLNSPLHF.